This T cell receptor (beta chain) is from a study of cytomegalovirus exposure and HLA in healthy donors. With 60 Vbeta and 13 Jbeta primers, the PCR was carried out. Generated by immunoSEQ multiplex PCR, the TCRdb table keeps only in-frame clones and is missing some. The sample consists of about 32,000 clones, 70% to 85% of them appearing once. The sequenced sample consisted of PBMCs. The clonotype comes from a woman aged 18-29 years in good health and CMV-seronegative.

CDR3 DNA: TGCGCCAGCAGCTTGGTTACAGGGGGACAGGATGGCTACACCTTC. Translation gives CASSLVTGGQDGYTF. The chain couples TRBV5-1 to TRBJ1-2; 8 nucleotides agree with TRBD1. Germline V gene sequence: CDR1 SGHRS, CDR2 YFSETQ. The length of the CDR3 is 15 residues. V lost 0 bases, J lost 6 bases, and 7 bases stayed unmatched. The full variable domain, with the rest looked up from reference TRBV5-1 and TRBJ1-2, is KAGVTQTPRYLIKTRGQQVTLSCSPISGHRSVSWYQQTPGQGLQFLFEYFSETQRNKGNFPGRFSGRQFSNSRSEMNVSTLELGDSALYLCASSLVTGGQDGYTFGSGTRLTVV.